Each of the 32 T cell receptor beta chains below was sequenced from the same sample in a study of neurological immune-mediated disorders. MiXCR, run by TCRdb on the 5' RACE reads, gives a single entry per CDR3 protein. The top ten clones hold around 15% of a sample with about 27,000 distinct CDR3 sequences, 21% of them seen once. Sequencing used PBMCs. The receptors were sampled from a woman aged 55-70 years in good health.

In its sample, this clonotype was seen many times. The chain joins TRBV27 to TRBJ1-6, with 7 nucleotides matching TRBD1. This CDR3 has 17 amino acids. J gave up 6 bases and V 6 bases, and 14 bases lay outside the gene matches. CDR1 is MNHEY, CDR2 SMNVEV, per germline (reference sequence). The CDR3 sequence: CASSKGDRGGGNSPLHF. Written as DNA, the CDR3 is TGTGCCAGCAGCAAAGGGGATAGAGGGGGCGGTAATTCACCCCTCCACTTT.

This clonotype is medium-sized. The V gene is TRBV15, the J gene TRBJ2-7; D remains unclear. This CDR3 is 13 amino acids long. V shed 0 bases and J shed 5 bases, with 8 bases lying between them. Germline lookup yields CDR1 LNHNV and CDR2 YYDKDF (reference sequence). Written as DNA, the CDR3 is TGTGCCACCAGCAGAGATAACCCCCACGAGCAGTACTTC. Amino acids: CATSRDNPHEQYF.

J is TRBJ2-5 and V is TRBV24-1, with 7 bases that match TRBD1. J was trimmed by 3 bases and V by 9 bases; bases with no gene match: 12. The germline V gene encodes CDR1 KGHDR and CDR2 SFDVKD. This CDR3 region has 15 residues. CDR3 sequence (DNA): TGTGCCACCGGCAGCACCGGGACAGCGAAAGAGACCCAGTACTTC. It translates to CATGSTGTAKETQYF.

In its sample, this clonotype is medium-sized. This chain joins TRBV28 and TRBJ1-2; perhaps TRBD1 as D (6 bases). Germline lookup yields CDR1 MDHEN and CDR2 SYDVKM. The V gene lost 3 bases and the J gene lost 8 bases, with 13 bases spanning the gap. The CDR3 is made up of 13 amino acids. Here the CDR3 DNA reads TGTGCCAGCAGTTTCCTGGGGGGGCGAGGCTACACCTTC. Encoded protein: CASSFLGGRGYTF.

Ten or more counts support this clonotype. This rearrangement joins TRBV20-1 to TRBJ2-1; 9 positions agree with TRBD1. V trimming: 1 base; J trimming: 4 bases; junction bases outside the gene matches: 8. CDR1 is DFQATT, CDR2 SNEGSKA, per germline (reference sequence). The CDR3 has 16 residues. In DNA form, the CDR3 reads TGCAGTGCTAGAGCCCCGGGACAGGGACATTACAATGAGCAGTTCTTC. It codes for CSARAPGQGHYNEQFF.

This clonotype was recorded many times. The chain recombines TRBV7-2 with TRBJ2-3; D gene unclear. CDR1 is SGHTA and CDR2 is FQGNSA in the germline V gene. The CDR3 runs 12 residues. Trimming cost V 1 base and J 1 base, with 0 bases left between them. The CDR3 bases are TGTGCCAGCAGCTTAGGCACAGATACGCAGTATTTT. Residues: CASSLGTDTQYF.

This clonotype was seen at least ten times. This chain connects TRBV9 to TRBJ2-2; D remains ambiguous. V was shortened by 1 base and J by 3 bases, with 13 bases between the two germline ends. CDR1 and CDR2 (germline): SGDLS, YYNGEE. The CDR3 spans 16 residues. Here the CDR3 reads CASSVQNLGYTGELFF. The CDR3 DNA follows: TGTGCCAGCAGCGTACAAAACCTGGGTTACACCGGGGAGCTGTTTTTT.

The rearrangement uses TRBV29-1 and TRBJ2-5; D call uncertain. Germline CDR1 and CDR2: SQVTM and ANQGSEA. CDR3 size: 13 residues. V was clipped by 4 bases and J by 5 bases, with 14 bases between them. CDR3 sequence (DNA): TGCAGCGTTGGGGCCTCGATAGGGGAGACCCAGTACTTC. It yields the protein CSVGASIGETQYF.

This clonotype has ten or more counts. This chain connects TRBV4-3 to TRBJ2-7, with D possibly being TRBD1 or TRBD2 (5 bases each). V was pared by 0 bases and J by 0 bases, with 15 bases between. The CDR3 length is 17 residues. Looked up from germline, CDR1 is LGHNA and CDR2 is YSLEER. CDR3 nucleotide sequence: TGCGCCAGCAGCCAAGACGTGGGGGAGCCGAGCTCCTACGAGCAGTACTTC. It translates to CASSQDVGEPSSYEQYF.

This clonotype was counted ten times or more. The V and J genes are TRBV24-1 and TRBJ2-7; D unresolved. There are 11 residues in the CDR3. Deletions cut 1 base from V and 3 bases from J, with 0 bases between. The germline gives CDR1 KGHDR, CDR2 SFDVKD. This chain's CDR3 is CATSDFYEQYF. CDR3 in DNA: TGTGCCACCAGTGATTTCTACGAGCAGTACTTC.

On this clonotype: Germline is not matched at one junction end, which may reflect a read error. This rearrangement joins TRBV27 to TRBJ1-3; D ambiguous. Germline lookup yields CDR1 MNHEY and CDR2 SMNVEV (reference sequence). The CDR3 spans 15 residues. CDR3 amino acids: CTSSPSPVSGNTIYF. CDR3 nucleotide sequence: TGTACCAGCAGTCCCAGCCCGGTCTCTGGAAACACCATATATTTT.

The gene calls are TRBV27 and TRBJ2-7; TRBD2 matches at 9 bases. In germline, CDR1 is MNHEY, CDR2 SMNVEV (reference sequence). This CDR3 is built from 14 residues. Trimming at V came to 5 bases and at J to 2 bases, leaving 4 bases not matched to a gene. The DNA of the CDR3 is TGTGCCAGCAGTGGTAGCGGGAGACCCTACGAGCAGTACTTC. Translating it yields CASSGSGRPYEQYF.

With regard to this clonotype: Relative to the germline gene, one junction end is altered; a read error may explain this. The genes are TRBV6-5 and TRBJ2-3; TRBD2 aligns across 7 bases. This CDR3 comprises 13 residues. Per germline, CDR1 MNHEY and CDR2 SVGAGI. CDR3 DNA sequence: TGTGCCAGCAGCCCTCATGCGGGAGATACCCAGTATTTT. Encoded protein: CASSPHAGDTQYF.

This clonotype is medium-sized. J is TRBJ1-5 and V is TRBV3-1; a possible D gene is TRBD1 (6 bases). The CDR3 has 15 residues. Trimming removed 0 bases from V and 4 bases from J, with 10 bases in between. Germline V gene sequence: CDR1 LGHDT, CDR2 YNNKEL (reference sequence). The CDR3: CASSQEWTANQPQHF. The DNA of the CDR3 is TGTGCCAGCAGCCAAGAGTGGACAGCGAATCAGCCCCAGCATTTT.

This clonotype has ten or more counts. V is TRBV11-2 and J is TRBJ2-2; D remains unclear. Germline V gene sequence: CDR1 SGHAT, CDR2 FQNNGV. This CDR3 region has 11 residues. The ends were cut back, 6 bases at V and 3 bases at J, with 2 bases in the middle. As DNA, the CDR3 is TGTGCCAGCAGAGACACCGGGGAGCTGTTTTTT. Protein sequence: CASRDTGELFF.

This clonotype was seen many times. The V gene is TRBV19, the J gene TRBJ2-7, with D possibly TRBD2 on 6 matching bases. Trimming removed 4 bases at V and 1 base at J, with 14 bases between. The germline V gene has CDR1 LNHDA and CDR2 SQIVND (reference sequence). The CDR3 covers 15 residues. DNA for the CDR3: TGTGCCAGTAGTACCTCGGGACGGGGGTCCTACGAGCAGTACTTC. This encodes CASSTSGRGSYEQYF.

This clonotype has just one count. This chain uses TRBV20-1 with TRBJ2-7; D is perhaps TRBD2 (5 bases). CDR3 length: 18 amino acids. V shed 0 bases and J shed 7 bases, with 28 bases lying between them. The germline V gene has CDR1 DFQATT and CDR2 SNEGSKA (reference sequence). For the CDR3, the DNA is TGCAGTGCTAGAGATCCCGACGATTTGCTCCCTTACTCGGGGGAGCAGTACTTC. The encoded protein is CSARDPDDLLPYSGEQYF.

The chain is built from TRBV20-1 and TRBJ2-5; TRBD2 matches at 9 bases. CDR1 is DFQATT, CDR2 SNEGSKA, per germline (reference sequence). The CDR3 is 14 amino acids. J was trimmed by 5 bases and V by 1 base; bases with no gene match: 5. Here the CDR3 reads CSARVLAGVETQYF. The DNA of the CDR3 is TGCAGTGCTAGAGTGTTAGCGGGAGTGGAGACCCAGTACTTC.

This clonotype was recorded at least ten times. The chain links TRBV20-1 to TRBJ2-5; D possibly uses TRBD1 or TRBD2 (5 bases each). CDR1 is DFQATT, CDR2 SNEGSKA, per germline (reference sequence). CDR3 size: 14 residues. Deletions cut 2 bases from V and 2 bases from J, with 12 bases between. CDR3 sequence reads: CSARHRDQQETQYF. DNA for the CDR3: TGCAGTGCTAGACACCGGGACCAACAAGAGACCCAGTACTTC.

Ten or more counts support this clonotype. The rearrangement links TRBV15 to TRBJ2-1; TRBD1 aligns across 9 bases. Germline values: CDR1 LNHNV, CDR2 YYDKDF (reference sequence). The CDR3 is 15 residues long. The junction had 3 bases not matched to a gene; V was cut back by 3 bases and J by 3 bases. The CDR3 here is CATSSGTGNYNEQFF. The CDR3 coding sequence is TGTGCCACCAGCAGTGGGACAGGGAACTACAATGAGCAGTTCTTC.

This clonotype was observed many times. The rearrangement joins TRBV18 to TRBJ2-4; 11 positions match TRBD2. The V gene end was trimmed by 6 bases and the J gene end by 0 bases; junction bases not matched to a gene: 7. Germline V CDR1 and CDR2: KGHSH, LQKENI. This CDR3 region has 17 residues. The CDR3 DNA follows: TGTGCCAGCTCGTCGACGGGACTAGCGGAAGCCAAAAACATTCAGTACTTC. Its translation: CASSSTGLAEAKNIQYF.

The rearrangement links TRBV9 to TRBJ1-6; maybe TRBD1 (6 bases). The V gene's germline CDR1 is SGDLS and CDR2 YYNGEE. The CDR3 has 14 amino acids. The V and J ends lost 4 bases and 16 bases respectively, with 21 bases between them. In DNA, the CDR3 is TGTGCCAGCAGCACCCCGGGGGATGGGACACAGCTCCACTTT. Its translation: CASSTPGDGTQLHF.

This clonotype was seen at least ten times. For the CDR3, the DNA is TGCAGCGTTGACTGGGCAGGGGATAACGTCTACGAGCAGTACTTC. Translating it yields CSVDWAGDNVYEQYF. The V call is TRBV29-1, the J call TRBJ2-7, with D possibly being TRBD1 (6 bases). The V and J ends lost 3 bases and 3 bases respectively, with 18 bases between them. This CDR3 comprises 15 residues. Germline assignment: CDR1 SQVTM and CDR2 ANQGSEA.

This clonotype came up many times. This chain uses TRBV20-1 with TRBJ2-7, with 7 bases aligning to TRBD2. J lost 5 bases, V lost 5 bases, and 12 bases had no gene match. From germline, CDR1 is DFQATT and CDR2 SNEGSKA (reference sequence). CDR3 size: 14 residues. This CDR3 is CSAGETSLINEQYF. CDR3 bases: TGCAGTGCTGGGGAGACTAGCTTGATAAACGAGCAGTACTTC.

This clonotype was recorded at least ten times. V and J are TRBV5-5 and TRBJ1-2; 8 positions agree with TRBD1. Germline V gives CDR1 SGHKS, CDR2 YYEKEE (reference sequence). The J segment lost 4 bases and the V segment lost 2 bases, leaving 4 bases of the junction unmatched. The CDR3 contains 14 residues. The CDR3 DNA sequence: TGTGCCAGCAGCTTCTCAGGGGGCGGCTATGGCTACACCTTC. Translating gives CASSFSGGGYGYTF.

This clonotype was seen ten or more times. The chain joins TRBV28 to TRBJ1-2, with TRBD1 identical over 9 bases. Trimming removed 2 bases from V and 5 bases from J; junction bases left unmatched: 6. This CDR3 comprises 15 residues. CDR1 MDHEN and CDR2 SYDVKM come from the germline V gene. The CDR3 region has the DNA TGTGCCAGCAGTTTAGGGACAGGGTTTTGGTATGGCTACACCTTC. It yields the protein CASSLGTGFWYGYTF.

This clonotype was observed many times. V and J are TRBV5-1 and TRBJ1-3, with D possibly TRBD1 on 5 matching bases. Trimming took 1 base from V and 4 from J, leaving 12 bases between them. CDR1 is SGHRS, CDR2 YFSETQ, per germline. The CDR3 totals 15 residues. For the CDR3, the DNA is TGCGCCAGCAGCTTGTACGGGGGATTGGGAAACACCATATATTTT. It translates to CASSLYGGLGNTIYF.

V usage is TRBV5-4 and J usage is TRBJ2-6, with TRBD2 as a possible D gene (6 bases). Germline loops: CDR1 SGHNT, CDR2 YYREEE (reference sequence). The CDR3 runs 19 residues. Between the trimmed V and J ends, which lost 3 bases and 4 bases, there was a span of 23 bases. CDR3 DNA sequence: TGTGCCAGCAGCTCCCCTTGGACTAAGAGGGGCTCCGGGGCCAACGTCCTGACTTTC. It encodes CASSSPWTKRGSGANVLTF.

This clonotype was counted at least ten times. In DNA, the CDR3 is TGCAGTGCCTTACAGGGGGCCGGGAAGCCCCAGCATTTT. This encodes CSALQGAGKPQHF. The chain is built from TRBV20-1 and TRBJ1-5; TRBD1 matches at 9 bases. The germline V gene encodes CDR1 DFQATT and CDR2 SNEGSKA (reference sequence). V gave up 6 bases and J gave up 8 bases; unmatched junction bases: 8. The CDR3 spans 13 residues.

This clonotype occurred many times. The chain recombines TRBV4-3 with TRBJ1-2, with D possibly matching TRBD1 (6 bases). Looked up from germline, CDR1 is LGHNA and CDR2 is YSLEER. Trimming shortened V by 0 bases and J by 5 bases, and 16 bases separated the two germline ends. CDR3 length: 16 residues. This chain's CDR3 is CASSQDLLGGKYGYTF. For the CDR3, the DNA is TGCGCCAGCAGCCAAGATTTACTAGGGGGTAAATATGGCTACACCTTC.

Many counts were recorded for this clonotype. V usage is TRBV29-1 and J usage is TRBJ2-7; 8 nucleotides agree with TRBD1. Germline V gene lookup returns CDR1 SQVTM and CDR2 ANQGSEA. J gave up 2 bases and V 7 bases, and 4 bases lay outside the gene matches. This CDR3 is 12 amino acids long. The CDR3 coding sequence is TGCAGCGGCATGACAGGGGCCTACGAGCAGTACTTC. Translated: CSGMTGAYEQYF.

CDR3 sequence: CASSLATTGETQYF. CDR3 sequence (DNA): TGTGCCAGCAGCTTAGCGACGACGGGGGAGACCCAGTACTTC. The chain is built from TRBV7-9 and TRBJ2-5, with a tentative D call TRBD2 (5 bases). CDR1 is SEHNR and CDR2 is FQNEAQ in the germline V gene (reference sequence). The CDR3 contains 14 residues. Deletions cut 0 bases from V and 5 bases from J, with 10 bases between.